This TCR beta chain derives from a study of blood T cell repertoires in COVID-19. The overall study: Resolution of symptoms, clearance, or two negative PCRs was present in recovered Cohort 3 donors. Some COVID-19 samples were acute and others convalescent; all came from the United States, Italy and Spain.

The CDR3 has 16 residues. J was trimmed by 3 bases and V by 3 bases; bases with no gene match: 8. Looked up from germline, CDR1 is SGHRS and CDR2 is YFSETQ. Original data processing: Nucleated cell counts were estimated from reference gene primer amplification. Produced via immunoSEQ multiplex PCR; TCRdb's table is partial and in-frame only. That table is the source of V, J and clone size, and D and trimming were worked out from the DNA. Of approximately 140,000 clones in the sample, 84% were seen once. Clinical history reported by participants formed the basis on which cohorts were assigned. This sequence was found in a middle-aged man in a cohort exposed to, infected with or recovered from COVID-19 (not recorded which). The sample was PBMCs or T cells enriched from blood (not recorded which). V and J are TRBV5-1 and TRBJ2-1, with 8 bases that match TRBD1. DNA of the CDR3: TGCGCCAGCAGCTCGACGCCGGGACAGGTCTACAATGAGCAGTTCTTC. Protein product: CASSSTPGQVYNEQFF.